The 25 T cell receptor beta chains reported below all come from one sample, sequenced in a study of blood T cell repertoires in COVID-19. Method: immunoSEQ multiplex PCR; TCRdb's copy keeps in-frame clones and lacks some. The sample has 120,000 or so clones, roughly 88% seen once. The sample taken for sequencing was peripheral blood. The receptors derive from a woman of 80 years or more with acute or convalescent COVID-19.

This chain uses TRBV5-4 with TRBJ1-1, with D perhaps TRBD1 (6 bases). Germline CDR1 SGHNT, CDR2 YYREEE (reference sequence). The CDR3 runs 14 residues. With 2 bases removed from V and 3 bases from J, the gap between germline ends came to 11 bases. This CDR3 is CASSLVAGDTEAFF. CDR3 in DNA: TGTGCCAGCAGCTTAGTGGCAGGGGACACTGAAGCTTTCTTT.

V and J are TRBV4-1 and TRBJ2-5; 7 bases fit TRBD2. CDR1 MGHRA and CDR2 YSYEKL come from the germline V gene. The J segment lost 1 base and the V segment lost 0 bases, leaving 11 bases of the junction unmatched. The CDR3 extends over 18 amino acids. The CDR3 nucleotides are TGCGCCAGCAGCCAAGATCAGTCCGGCGGGGGACGCCAAGAGACCCAGTACTTC. Translating it yields CASSQDQSGGGRQETQYF.

This clone was detected only once. The genes are TRBV12-5 and TRBJ1-1; possibly TRBD1 for D (6 bases). The germline gives CDR1 LGHNT, CDR2 FRNRAP. This CDR3 contains 14 residues. V was clipped by 1 base and J by 4 bases, with 10 bases between them. The CDR3 region is CASGLGGQFTEAFF. The CDR3 DNA sequence: TGTGCTAGTGGTTTGGGTGGACAGTTCACTGAAGCTTTCTTT.

J is TRBJ2-5 and V is TRBV6-2 or TRBV6-3; 8 bases are a match to TRBD2. Germline V CDR1 and CDR2: MNHEY, SVGEGT. CDR3 length: 17 residues. V lost 0 bases and J lost 2; bases outside the gene matches: 8. This CDR3 is CASSYSKIAGRQETQYF. For the CDR3, the DNA is TGTGCCAGCAGTTACTCGAAGATAGCGGGGCGGCAAGAGACCCAGTACTTC.

The rearrangement joins TRBV12-3 or TRBV12-4 to TRBJ2-5; perhaps TRBD2 as D (6 bases). V lost 6 bases and J 1 base, leaving 9 bases between the germline ends. The CDR3 runs 13 residues. Here the CDR3 DNA reads TGTGCCAGCAGCCCGGGACTCCAAGAGACCCAGTACTTC. This codes for CASSPGLQETQYF.

This clone is a singleton in its sample. This chain links TRBV11-3 with TRBJ1-6; D is unresolved. Germline V gene data show CDR1 as SGHNT and CDR2 as YENEEA. The CDR3 contains 13 residues. V gave up 5 bases and J gave up 5 bases, with 7 bases separating them. CDR3 sequence: CASSLRNNSPLHF. The CDR3 coding sequence is TGTGCCAGCAGCCTAAGAAATAATTCACCCCTCCACTTT.

The gene calls are TRBV4-1 and TRBJ2-7, with TRBD2 matching 7 bases. The germline V gene encodes CDR1 MGHRA and CDR2 YSYEKL. V dropped 5 bases and J dropped 1; count of bases not matched to a gene: 11. The CDR3 totals 16 residues. The CDR3 region has the DNA TGCGCCAGCAGCGTTAAAGTGGCGGGGGTGTCCTACGAGCAGTACTTC. As protein: CASSVKVAGVSYEQYF.

The chain uses TRBV14 and TRBJ2-2, with TRBD1 as a possible D gene (5 bases). The CDR3 totals 15 residues. Deletions cut 1 base from V and 5 bases from J, with 11 bases between. Germline V gene data show CDR1 as SGHDN and CDR2 as FVKESK. The DNA of the CDR3 is TGTGCCAGCAGCCAAGCTAGGGGTGGAACCGGGGAGCTGTTTTTT. Its protein is CASSQARGGTGELFF.

This rearrangement joins TRBV19 to TRBJ2-3; D gene unclear. The CDR3 is made up of 13 amino acids. Trimming removed 5 bases from V and 6 bases from J, with 12 bases in between. The germline CDR1 and CDR2 sequences are LNHDA and SQIVND (reference sequence). Here the CDR3 reads CASSPLSRDTQYF. The CDR3, as DNA: TGTGCCAGTAGTCCCCTTTCTCGGGATACGCAGTATTTT.

The V gene is TRBV24-1, the J gene TRBJ1-1, with TRBD1 matching 8 bases. The CDR3 extends over 15 amino acids. Germline V lookup: CDR1 KGHDR, CDR2 SFDVKD. The V and J ends lost 7 bases and 0 bases, in that order; junction bases with no gene match: 6. CDR3 protein: CATRTGTGMNTEAFF. CDR3 in DNA: TGTGCCACCAGAACCGGGACAGGAATGAACACTGAAGCTTTCTTT.

The chain links TRBV29-1 to TRBJ2-1; tentatively, D is TRBD2 (5 bases). The CDR3 runs 16 residues. The ends were cut back, 3 bases at V and 0 bases at J, with 15 bases in the middle. Germline CDR1 SQVTM, CDR2 ANQGSEA. This chain's CDR3 is CSVDGGAAGSYNEQFF. CDR3 DNA sequence: TGCAGCGTTGATGGTGGTGCTGCGGGCTCCTACAATGAGCAGTTCTTC.

J is TRBJ2-7 and V is TRBV2, with D possibly matching TRBD2 (7 bases). V lost 4 bases and J 0 bases, leaving 13 bases between the germline ends. CDR3 size: 15 residues. Germline V gene sequence: CDR1 SNHLY, CDR2 FYNNEI. The CDR3 sequence: CASSVVGGLSYEQYF. As DNA, the CDR3 is TGTGCCAGCAGTGTAGTGGGGGGGCTCTCCTACGAGCAGTACTTC.

This clone appeared a few times. The chain joins TRBV5-6 to TRBJ2-3, with 7 bases matching TRBD2. Germline CDR1 reads SGHDT; CDR2 reads YYEEEE. CDR3 length: 16 amino acids. The ends lost 1 base at V and 5 bases at J; junction bases unmatched: 10. The CDR3, as DNA: TGTGCCAGCAGCTTGTTTAGGGCGGGGGAAAAAGATACGCAGTATTTT. It codes for CASSLFRAGEKDTQYF. Looking up the rest from reference TRBV5-6 and TRBJ2-3 gives the full variable domain: DAGVTQSPTHLIKTRGQQVTLRCSPKSGHDTVSWYQQALGQGPQFIFQYYEEEERQRGNFPDRFSGHQFPNYSSELNVNALLLGDSALYLCASSLFRAGEKDTQYFGPGTRLTVL.

The rearrangement links TRBV4-1 to TRBJ2-1, with D possibly TRBD1 on 6 matching bases. V was trimmed by 4 bases and J by 5 bases, leaving 9 bases between them. The CDR3 spans 13 residues. Per the germline V gene, CDR1 is MGHRA and CDR2 is YSYEKL. The CDR3 sequence: CASSPGTHNEQFF. The CDR3 coding sequence is TGCGCCAGCAGCCCGGGGACACACAATGAGCAGTTCTTC.

The chain carries TRBV10-3 and TRBJ1-2; 9 bases are a match to TRBD1. Germline CDR1 reads ENHRY; CDR2 reads SYGVKD. The CDR3 is made up of 12 amino acids. Trimming cost V 4 bases and J 6 bases; bases outside gene matches: 0. The chain's CDR3 is CAISGTGDGYTF. The CDR3 DNA sequence: TGTGCCATCAGTGGGACAGGGGATGGCTACACCTTC.

The CDR3 loop is CASSQHRTDTQYF. The DNA of the CDR3 is TGTGCCAGCAGCCAACACAGGACAGATACGCAGTATTTT. The chain employs TRBV3-1 (or the pseudogene TRBV3-2) and TRBJ2-3, with D possibly TRBD1 on 5 matching bases. This CDR3 comprises 13 residues. The V end lost 2 bases, the J end lost 3 bases, and 6 bases lay between the germline ends. Per germline, CDR1 LGHDT and CDR2 YNNKEL (reference sequence).

This clone was seen a single time. CDR3 sequence (DNA): TGTGCCAGCATGACACTCAACTATGGCTACACCTTC. Translation: CASMTLNYGYTF. The V call is TRBV19, the J call TRBJ1-2; D is undetermined. The CDR3 totals 12 residues. Germline CDR1 and CDR2: LNHDA and SQIVND (reference sequence). The V gene lost 9 bases and the J gene lost 2 bases, with 10 bases spanning the gap.

This clone was seen only a few times. J is TRBJ1-6 and V is TRBV7-9; 7 positions match TRBD1. Germline trimming cut 5 bases from V and 10 bases from J; bases unmatched to any gene: 17. Germline CDR1 reads SEHNR; CDR2 reads FQNEAQ (reference sequence). The CDR3 extends over 17 amino acids. This CDR3 is CASSPLYRGDRVSPLHF. In nucleotides, the CDR3 is TGTGCCAGCAGCCCACTCTACAGGGGCGATCGGGTGTCACCCCTCCACTTT.

The chain links TRBV6-1 to TRBJ1-5; D remains ambiguous. The CDR3 has 18 amino acids. Germline V gene sequence: CDR1 MNHNS, CDR2 SASEGT. V lost 0 bases to trimming and J lost 2 bases, with 17 bases between them. The CDR3 spells CASSEALRRAFGNQPQHF. CDR3 coding DNA: TGTGCCAGCAGTGAAGCGCTTCGGAGGGCGTTCGGCAATCAGCCCCAGCATTTT.

The chain combines TRBV9 with TRBJ2-3; 10 positions match TRBD2. This CDR3 comprises 19 residues. V was clipped by 0 bases and J by 1 base; unmatched bases: 11. Germline lookup yields CDR1 SGDLS and CDR2 YYNGEE. CDR3 region: CASSVEVASGRVGTDTQYF. As DNA, the CDR3 is TGTGCCAGCAGCGTAGAGGTTGCTAGCGGGAGAGTCGGCACAGATACGCAGTATTTT.

This clone was observed a handful of times. The J gene is TRBJ1-6, the V gene TRBV27; 11 nucleotides match TRBD1. Germline CDR1 reads MNHEY; CDR2 reads SMNVEV (reference sequence). The CDR3 spans 13 residues. Trimming took 6 bases from V and 10 from J; bases not matched to a gene: 2. The CDR3 sequence: CASRDRGRSPLHF. CDR3 DNA sequence: TGTGCCAGCAGGGACAGGGGGCGGTCACCCCTCCACTTT.

The rearrangement links TRBV6-2 or TRBV6-3 to TRBJ2-1, with 11 bases matching TRBD2. CDR1 and CDR2 (germline): MNHEY, SVGEGT. CDR3 length: 16 residues. Trimming removed 2 bases from V and 9 bases from J; junction bases left unmatched: 9. The CDR3 region is CASSYARLAGMGEQFF. The CDR3 region has the DNA TGTGCCAGCAGTTACGCAAGACTAGCGGGAATGGGTGAGCAGTTCTTC.

The CDR3 nucleotides read TGTGCCAGCAGTCGTAGCGGGACCAAACAAGAGACCCAGTACTTC. Translation gives CASSRSGTKQETQYF. The chain joins TRBV9 to TRBJ2-5, with 8 bases identical to TRBD2. Germline assignment: CDR1 SGDLS and CDR2 YYNGEE. The CDR3 covers 15 residues. Trimming took 5 bases from V and 2 from J; bases not matched to a gene: 8.

The chain has TRBV5-1 and TRBJ2-7; weak D call: TRBD2 (5 bases). Trimming pared 5 bases from V and 3 bases from J, leaving 9 bases between. The length of the CDR3 is 12 residues. Germline-derived CDR1 and CDR2 are SGHRS and YFSETQ. The CDR3 sequence: CASRLDYYEQYF. Written as DNA, the CDR3 is TGCGCCAGCAGACTCGACTACTACGAGCAGTACTTC. The complete variable domain, with remaining parts taken from reference TRBV5-1 and TRBJ2-7, reads KAGVTQTPRYLIKTRGQQVTLSCSPISGHRSVSWYQQTPGQGLQFLFEYFSETQRNKGNFPGRFSGRQFSNSRSEMNVSTLELGDSALYLCASRLDYYEQYFGPGTRLTVT.

This clone has just one count. The chain links TRBV5-4 to TRBJ1-2; D unresolved. The V end lost 1 base, the J end lost 2 bases, and 6 bases lay between the germline ends. CDR3 size: 13 residues. Germline V gene data show CDR1 as SGHNT and CDR2 as YYREEE (reference sequence). The CDR3 here is CASSLFGNYGYTF. The CDR3 DNA follows: TGTGCCAGCAGCTTGTTTGGCAACTATGGCTACACCTTC.